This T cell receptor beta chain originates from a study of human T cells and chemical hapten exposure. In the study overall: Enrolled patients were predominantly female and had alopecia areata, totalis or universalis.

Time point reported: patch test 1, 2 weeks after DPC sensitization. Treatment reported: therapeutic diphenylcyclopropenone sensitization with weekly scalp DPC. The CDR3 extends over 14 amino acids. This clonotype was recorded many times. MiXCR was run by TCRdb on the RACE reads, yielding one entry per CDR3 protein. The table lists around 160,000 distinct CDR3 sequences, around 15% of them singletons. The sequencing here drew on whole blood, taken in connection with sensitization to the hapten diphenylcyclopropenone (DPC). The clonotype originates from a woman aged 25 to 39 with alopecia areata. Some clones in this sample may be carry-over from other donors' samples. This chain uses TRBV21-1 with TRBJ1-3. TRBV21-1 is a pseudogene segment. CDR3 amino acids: CASSKALGFHTIYF. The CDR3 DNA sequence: TGTGCCAGCAGCAAAGCGCTCGGGTTCCACACCATATATTTT.